This T cell receptor (beta chain) was sequenced for a study of PD-1 blockade in mismatch repair-deficient tumors. Background on the study: Patients had around 11 mismatch repair-deficient cancer types, all previously treated and progressing. Overall study findings and caveats: Rapid post-treatment expansion, then contraction, generally preceding radiologic response, marked tumor-resident clones.

Time point denoted: 10-day in vitro stimulation with candidate neoantigen peptide 7. Cells were stimulated roughly 10 days with each of more than 5 ELISpot-reactive neoantigens. Method: immunoSEQ multiplex PCR; TCRdb's copy keeps in-frame clones and lacks some. The table lists some 10,000 clones, about 87% of them singletons. Trimming cost V 5 bases and J 0 bases, with 23 bases left between them. Germline assignment: CDR1 SGHTA and CDR2 FQGTGA. The CDR3 contains 19 residues. Remarks on this clone: Its antigen is as yet unknown.

This sequence was found in an adult with mismatch repair-deficient cancer. The chain employs TRBV7-3 and TRBJ1-5, with a possible D match to TRBD1 (5 bases). Material: cells cultured in vitro, obtained from a patient treated with pembrolizumab. The CDR3 loop is CASSPPPGLPLNSNQPQHF. The CDR3 coding sequence is TGTGCCAGCAGCCCCCCCCCGGGACTTCCGTTAAATAGCAATCAGCCCCAGCATTTT.